This TCR beta chain comes out of a study of response to subunit inactivated influenza vaccine. Whole-study findings and limits: Each seasonal influenza vaccination recruits few new T cells, the authors suggested.

This clonotype was recorded many times. Its antigen is not known. TCRdb re-analysed the RT-PCR reads in MiXCR, keeping a single row per CDR3 protein. The sample includes 500,000 to 600,000 distinct CDR3 sequences, under 9% seen only once; the top ten take around 13%. The J segment lost 6 bases and the V segment lost 3 bases, leaving 10 bases of the junction unmatched. Germline values: CDR1 DFQATT, CDR2 SNEGSKA (reference sequence). The CDR3 has 14 amino acids. Sequences were derived from PBMCs from blood, sampled roughly 24 months after vaccination. The clonotype originates from a man between 50 and 75 years old who received an inactivated influenza vaccine. The chain employs TRBV20-1 and TRBJ1-2; TRBD1 matches 7 bases. The CDR3 DNA is TGCAGTGCTAGTGAAAACAGGGGCGCCCATGGCTACACCTTC. It yields the protein CSASENRGAHGYTF.